This T cell receptor (beta chain) was sequenced for a study of blood T cell repertoires in COVID-19. As for the study in general: PBMCs, B-cell-depleted T cells, or T cells provided the cDNA or gDNA that made up the material.

Followed over time, Seattle patients had been enrolled while infection was active. CDR3 size: 15 residues. CDR1 and CDR2 from the germline V gene are LNHDA and SQIVND (reference sequence). J was trimmed by 7 bases and V by 5 bases; bases with no gene match: 6. In the study's own analysis: The authors estimated nucleated cell counts from reference gene primer amplification. TCRdb's copy holds only in-frame clones and misses some; the assay was immunoSEQ multiplex PCR. That table furnishes V, J and clone size, whereas the DNA furnished D and trimming. This sample has 290,000 or so clones, with more than 85% found just once.

This chain links TRBV19 with TRBJ2-2, with 11 bases aligning to TRBD1. This TCR came from a woman aged 25 to 45 with COVID-19, enrolled during active disease. Sequenced material: peripheral blood. The chain's CDR3 is CASSVGQGAGGELFF. The CDR3 DNA is TGTGCCAGTAGTGTCGGACAGGGGGCTGGCGGGGAGCTGTTTTTT. Using reference TRBV19 and TRBJ2-2 for the parts outside the CDR3, the full variable domain is DGGITQSPKYLFRKEGQNVTLSCEQNLNHDAMYWYRQDPGQGLRLIYYSQIVNDFQKGDIAEGYSVSREKKESFPLTVTSAQKNPTAFYLCASSVGQGAGGELFFGEGSRLTVL.